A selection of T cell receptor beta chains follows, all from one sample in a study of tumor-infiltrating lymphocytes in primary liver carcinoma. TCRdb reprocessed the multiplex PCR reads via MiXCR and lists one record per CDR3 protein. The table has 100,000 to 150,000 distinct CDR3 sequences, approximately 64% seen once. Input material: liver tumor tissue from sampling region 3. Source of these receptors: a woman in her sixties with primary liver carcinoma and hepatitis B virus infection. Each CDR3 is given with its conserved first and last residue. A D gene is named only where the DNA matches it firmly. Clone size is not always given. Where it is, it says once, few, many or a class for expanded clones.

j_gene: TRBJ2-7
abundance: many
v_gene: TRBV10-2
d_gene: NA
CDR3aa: CASSGGAARSKNSYEQYF
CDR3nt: TGCGCCAGCAGTGGGGGGGCCGCTCGCTCTAAGAACTCCTACGAGCAGTACTTC

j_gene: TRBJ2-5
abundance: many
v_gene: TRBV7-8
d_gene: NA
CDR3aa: CASSFRIGGQGQETQYF
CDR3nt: TGTGCCAGCAGCTTCAGAATCGGAGGGCAAGGGCAAGAGACCCAGTACTTC

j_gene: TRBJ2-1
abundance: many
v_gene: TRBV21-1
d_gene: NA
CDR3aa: CASSKVELAGWVFNEQFF
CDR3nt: TGTGCCAGCAGCAAAGTGGAACTAGCGGGATGGGTGTTCAATGAGCAGTTCTTC

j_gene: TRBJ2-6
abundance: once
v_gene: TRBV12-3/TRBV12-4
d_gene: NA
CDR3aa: CASCRGGANVRTF
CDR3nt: TGTGCCAGCTGCCGAGGCGGGGCCAACGTCCGGACTTTC

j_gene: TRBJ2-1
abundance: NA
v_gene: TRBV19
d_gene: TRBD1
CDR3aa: CASSNGQARNEQFF
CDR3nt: TGTGCCAGTTCGAACGGACAGGCTCGAAATGAGCAGTTCTTC

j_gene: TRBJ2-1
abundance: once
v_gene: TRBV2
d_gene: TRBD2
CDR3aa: CASSVNTRTSKNEQFF
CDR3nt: TGTGCCAGCAGCGTCAATACCCGGACTAGTAAGAATGAGCAGTTCTTC

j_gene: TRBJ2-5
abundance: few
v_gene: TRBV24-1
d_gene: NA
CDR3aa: CATSETQGGVETQYF
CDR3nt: TGTGCCACCAGTGAGACTCAGGGGGGTGTAGAGACCCAGTACTTC

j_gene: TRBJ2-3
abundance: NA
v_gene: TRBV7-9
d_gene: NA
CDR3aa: CASSSVLGRVTDTQYF
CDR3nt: TGTGCCAGCAGTTCAGTGCTGGGCAGAGTCACAGATACGCAGTATTTT

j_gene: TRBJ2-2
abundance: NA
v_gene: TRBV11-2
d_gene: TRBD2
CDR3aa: CARSSGLAGSGELFF
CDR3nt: TGTGCCAGGAGCTCCGGACTAGCGGGGTCGGGGGAGCTGTTTTTT

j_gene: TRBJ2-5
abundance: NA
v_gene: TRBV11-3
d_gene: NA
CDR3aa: CASSLRGRETQYF
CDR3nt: TGTGCCAGCAGCCTACGAGGGAGGGAGACCCAGTACTTC

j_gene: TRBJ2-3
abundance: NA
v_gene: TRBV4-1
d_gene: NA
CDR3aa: CASSHEKRSTDTQYF
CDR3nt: TGCGCCAGCAGCCATGAAAAGCGGAGCACAGATACGCAGTATTTT

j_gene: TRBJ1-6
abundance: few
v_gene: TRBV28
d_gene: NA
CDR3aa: CASRIQYNSPLHF
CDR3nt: TGTGCCAGCAGGATCCAGTATAATTCACCCCTCCACTTT

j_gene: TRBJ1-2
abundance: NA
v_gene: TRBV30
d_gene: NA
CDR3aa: CAWTRRGQGYTF
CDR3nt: TGTGCCTGGACTCGGAGGGGCCAGGGCTACACCTTC

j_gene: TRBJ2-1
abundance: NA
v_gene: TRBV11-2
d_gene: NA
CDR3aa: CASSLRLVMGNKQFF
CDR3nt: TGTGCCAGTAGCTTGAGACTAGTGATGGGCAATAAGCAGTTCTTC

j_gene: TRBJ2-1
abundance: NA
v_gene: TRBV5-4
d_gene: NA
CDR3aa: CVSSNGRIVLSRGYEQFF
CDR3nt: TGTGTCAGCAGCAATGGGCGGATCGTCTTATCGAGGGGCTACGAGCAGTTCTTC

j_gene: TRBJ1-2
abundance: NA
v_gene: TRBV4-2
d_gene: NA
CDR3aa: CASSQWYGQTYGYTF
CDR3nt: TGTGCCAGCAGCCAATGGTATGGGCAGACCTATGGCTACACCTTC

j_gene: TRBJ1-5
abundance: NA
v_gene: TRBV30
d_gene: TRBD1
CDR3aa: CAWSWTGRLEQRQHF
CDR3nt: TGTGCCTGGAGTTGGACAGGCAGGTTGGAACAGCGCCAGCATTTT

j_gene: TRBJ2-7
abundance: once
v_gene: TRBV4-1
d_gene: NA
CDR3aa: CARSQDQDRAALLYEQYF
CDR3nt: TGCGCCAGGAGCCAAGATCAGGATCGGGCCGCCCTTTTATACGAGCAATACTTC

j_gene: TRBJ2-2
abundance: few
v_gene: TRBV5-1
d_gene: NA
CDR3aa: CASAPALGQGSNTGELFF
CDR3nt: TGCGCCAGCGCCCCGGCCCTCGGGCAGGGATCGAACACCGGGGAGCTGTTTTTT

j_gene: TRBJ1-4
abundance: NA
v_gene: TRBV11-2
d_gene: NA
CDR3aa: CDSSLAGLGEKLFF
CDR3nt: TGCGACAGCAGCTTAGCAGGGTTAGGAGAAAAACTGTTTTTT

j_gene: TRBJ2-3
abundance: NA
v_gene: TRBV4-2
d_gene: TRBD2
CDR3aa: CASSQLRGRVGTDTQYF
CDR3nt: TGTGCCAGCAGCCAATTACGCGGGAGGGTGGGCACAGATACACAGTATTTT

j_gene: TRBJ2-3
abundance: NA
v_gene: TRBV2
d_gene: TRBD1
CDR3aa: CASRRDRGTDTQYF
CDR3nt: TGTGCCAGCCGCCGGGACAGGGGCACAGATACGCAGTATTTT

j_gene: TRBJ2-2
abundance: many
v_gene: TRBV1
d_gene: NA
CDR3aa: CTSTCLYTGELFF
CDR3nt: TGCACCAGCACTTGCCTGTACACCGGGGAGCTGTTTTTT

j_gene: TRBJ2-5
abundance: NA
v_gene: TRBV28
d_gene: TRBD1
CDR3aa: CVSSLLTGIKTQYF
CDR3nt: TGTGTCAGCAGCCTCTTGACAGGGATAAAGACCCAGTACTTC

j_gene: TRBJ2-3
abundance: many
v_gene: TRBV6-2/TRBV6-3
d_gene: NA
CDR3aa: CASSSYLSQPTDTQYF
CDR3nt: TGTGCCAGCAGTTCCTACCTCTCCCAGCCCACAGATACGCAGTATTTT

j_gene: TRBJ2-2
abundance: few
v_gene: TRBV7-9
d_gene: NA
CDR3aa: CASRTGTNTGELFF
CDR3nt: TGTGCCAGCAGAACAGGCACGAACACCGGGGAGCTGTTTTTT

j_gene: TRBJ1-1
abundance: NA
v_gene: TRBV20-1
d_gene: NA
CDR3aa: CSARELGRMNTEAFF
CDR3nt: TGCAGTGCTAGAGAGTTGGGGAGGATGAACACTGAAGCTTTCTTT

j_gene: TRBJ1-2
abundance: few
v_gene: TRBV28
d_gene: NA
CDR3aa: CACSGYGYTF
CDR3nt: TGTGCCTGCAGTGGATATGGCTACACCTTC

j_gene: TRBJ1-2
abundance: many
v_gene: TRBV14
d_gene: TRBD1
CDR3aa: CASSQAGQGADGYTF
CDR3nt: TGTGCCAGCAGCCAAGCGGGACAGGGGGCGGATGGCTACACCTTC